The clone carrying this T cell receptor (beta chain) was seen more than once but under ten times. V dropped 7 bases and J dropped 6 bases, with 18 bases sitting between them. The CDR3 extends over 14 amino acids. Germline CDR1 LNHDA, CDR2 SQIVND (reference sequence). The sample belongs to a study of sequential checkpoint blockade in melanoma. Study as a whole: Arm A got nivolumab then ipilimumab; arm B the reverse, 1:1. Both treatment sequences were followed by maintenance nivolumab.

Clones were read by immunoSEQ multiplex PCR, and TCRdb kept only the in-frame ones, dropping some. The repertoire holds about 24,000 clones, with approximately 78% as singletons. Sample treatment: randomized to nivolumab then ipilimumab (arm A) or the reverse (arm B). DNA-damaging chemotherapy had not been given to any patient beforehand. From thawed PBMCs, live CD3+CD8+ cells negative for CD19 and CD56 were sorted. The chain has TRBV19 and TRBJ1-2; a possible D gene is TRBD1 (5 bases). The sample consisted of CD8+ T cells sorted from blood (inferred from file names), taken from a patient given nivolumab and ipilimumab in sequence. This receptor was obtained from a human donor with melanoma. The CDR3 DNA is TGTGCCAGTACCAATCCGACAGAAATGCATGGCTACACCTTC. Amino acids: CASTNPTEMHGYTF.